The 9 T cell receptor beta chains reported below all come from one sample, sequenced in a study of shared clonotypes between healthy human individuals (TCRdb year 2020). The library came from the immunoSEQ multiplex PCR assay. The immuneACCESS repertoire file appears here via TCRdb, limited to in-frame rearrangements. These files lack a portion of the clones; in checked studies, under half of the deficit traces to unresolved V genes, and the cause of the others is not known. This sample is represented by around 2.1 million clones; approximately 94% of them were singletons. Together, the top ten hold 0.13% of the sample. Sequenced sample: naive CD4+ T cells sorted from blood. In the paper's terms, the cell subset or site label means: CD45RA+ positively selected. The receptors were gathered from a man younger than 35 in good health.

The CDR3 loop reads CASSPTVYQETQYF. The DNA for the CDR3 is TGTGCCAGCAGCCCAACGGTGTACCAAGAGACCCAGTACTTC. This sequence joins TRBV9 and TRBJ2-5; D unclear. The germline V gene has CDR1 SGDLS and CDR2 YYNGEE. The CDR3 has 14 residues. Trimming took off 4 bases at V and 0 bases at J, with 10 bases between the two ends.

The chain joins TRBV5-6 to TRBJ1-1, with D perhaps matching TRBD1 (5 bases). Looked up from germline, CDR1 is SGHDT and CDR2 is YYEEEE. CDR3 length: 14 amino acids. V was shortened by 4 bases and J by 1 base, with 11 bases between the two germline ends. The CDR3 nucleotides are TGTGCCAGCAGCCCGGACAAGCCGAACACTGAAGCTTTCTTT. Encoded protein: CASSPDKPNTEAFF.

With respect to this clone: The sample carries other DNA sequences with the same CDR3. This chain connects TRBV18 to TRBJ2-7; unclear D gene. Germline V gives CDR1 KGHSH, CDR2 LQKENI. V was pared by 1 base and J by 0 bases, with 1 base between. This CDR3 has 12 amino acids. CDR3 loop: CASSPLSYEQYF. The CDR3 nucleotides read TGTGCCAGCTCACCACTCTCCTACGAGCAGTACTTC.

This clone appeared once. Within the sample, other DNA sequences also encode this same CDR3. The V call is TRBV30, the J call TRBJ1-4, with unresolved D. Per the germline V gene, CDR1 is GTSNPN and CDR2 is SVGIG (reference sequence). The length of the CDR3 is 13 residues. V lost 3 bases to trimming and J lost 5 bases, with 10 bases between them. The CDR3 nucleotides read TGTGCCTGGAGCAAGGGAACAAATGAAAAACTGTTTTTT. Translation gives CAWSKGTNEKLFF.

This clone has only one observation. The chain recombines TRBV10-3 with TRBJ2-5, with 13 bases identical to TRBD2. Germline CDR1 reads ENHRY; CDR2 reads SYGVKD. This CDR3 comprises 16 residues. With V trimmed by 4 bases and J by 5 bases, 7 bases remained unmatched. In nucleotides, the CDR3 is TGTGCCATCAGTGGAGCCGGGACTAGCGGGGATGAGACCCAGTACTTC. This sequence encodes CAISGAGTSGDETQYF.

The chain couples TRBV30 to TRBJ2-7; D remains ambiguous. Deletions cut 5 bases from V and 1 base from J, with 9 bases between. The CDR3 has 12 amino acids. Germline CDR1 is GTSNPN and CDR2 is SVGIG (reference sequence). The CDR3 is CAWAPPSYEQYF. DNA for the CDR3: TGTGCCTGGGCCCCTCCATCCTACGAGCAGTACTTC.

The CDR3 DNA follows: TGTGCCAGCAGTGATTATGGACAGCCCTCTGGGGCCAACGTCCTGACTTTC. The encoded protein is CASSDYGQPSGANVLTF. V usage is TRBV6-1 and J usage is TRBJ2-6; tentatively, D is TRBD1 (6 bases). Germline values: CDR1 MNHNS, CDR2 SASEGT. The CDR3 runs to 17 residues. Trimming pared 3 bases from V and 0 bases from J, leaving 12 bases between.

This sequence joins TRBV7-2 and TRBJ2-7; 9 bases match TRBD1. With 4 bases clipped from V and 3 bases from J, the junction kept 13 bases outside the gene matches. Germline V gene lookup returns CDR1 SGHTA and CDR2 FQGNSA. CDR3 size: 17 residues. The CDR3 protein is CASSSLSGTGSFYEQYF. In DNA form, the CDR3 reads TGTGCCAGCAGCTCCCTTTCCGGGACAGGGTCTTTCTACGAGCAGTACTTC.

The chain has TRBV7-2 and TRBJ2-7; D is possibly TRBD2 (5 bases). The germline V gene has CDR1 SGHTA and CDR2 FQGNSA. Deletions cut 4 bases from V and 3 bases from J, with 13 bases between. The CDR3 is made up of 14 amino acids. The CDR3 nucleotides read TGTGCCAGCAGCTCCCAGTACGGGGACTACGAGCAGTACTTC. This gives the protein CASSSQYGDYEQYF.